This T cell receptor beta chain is drawn from a study of shared clonotypes between healthy human individuals. Study-wide points: Naive CD4 clonotype sharing across a few donors was about 5%.

Generated by immunoSEQ multiplex PCR, the TCRdb table keeps only in-frame clones and is missing some. The sample lists millions of clones; about 95% were seen once. With respect to this clone: The antigen remains unidentified.

CD45RO-negative CD8 cells positively selected for CCR7 made up the naive population, which excluded terminally differentiated effector memory CD45RA+ cells. Source material: naive CD8+ T cells sorted from blood. This clonotype was obtained from a man aged 18 to 30 in good health.

The CDR3 DNA is TGCGCCAGCAGTGGAGCGGGGGGCTCCTACGAGCAGTACTTC. Its translation is CASSGAGGSYEQYF. The chain uses TRBV10-2 and TRBJ2-7, with 9 bases matching TRBD2. CDR3 length: 14 residues. Trimming at V came to 4 bases and at J to 0 bases, leaving 1 base not matched to a gene. CDR1 and CDR2 (germline): WSHSY, SAAADI.